This TCR beta chain was identified in a study of OX40 agonist ivuxolimab in advanced cancers. The wider study: In this trial design, patients received ivuxolimab intravenously at 0.01 to 10 mg/kg every 2 weeks. The study's findings and limits: At 0.1 to 3.0 mg/kg and by week 6, CD4+ and CD8+ T cells in the blood had expanded clonally. Expanded clones tended on average to be more numerous among CD8+ T cells than CD4+.

Data came from immunoSEQ multiplex PCR; TCRdb stores just in-frame clones and leaves some out. This table has about 77,000 clones, about 90% appearing once. Points on this clone: The antigen is unknown.

The CDR3 is made up of 15 amino acids. Trimming pared 1 base from V and 9 bases from J, leaving 19 bases between. CDR1 SEHNR and CDR2 FQNEAQ come from the germline V gene (reference sequence). The J gene is TRBJ2-7, the V gene TRBV7-9; the D is unclear. This receptor was identified in an adult with an advanced solid tumor such as melanoma, head and neck, liver or kidney cancer. The input for sequencing was CD4+ or CD8+ T cells sorted from blood, taken in a trial of the OX40 agonist ivuxolimab. CDR3 DNA: TGTGCCAGCAGCTTAGACACCGACCCTCTACGAGGGCAGTACTTC. Translated: CASSLDTDPLRGQYF.